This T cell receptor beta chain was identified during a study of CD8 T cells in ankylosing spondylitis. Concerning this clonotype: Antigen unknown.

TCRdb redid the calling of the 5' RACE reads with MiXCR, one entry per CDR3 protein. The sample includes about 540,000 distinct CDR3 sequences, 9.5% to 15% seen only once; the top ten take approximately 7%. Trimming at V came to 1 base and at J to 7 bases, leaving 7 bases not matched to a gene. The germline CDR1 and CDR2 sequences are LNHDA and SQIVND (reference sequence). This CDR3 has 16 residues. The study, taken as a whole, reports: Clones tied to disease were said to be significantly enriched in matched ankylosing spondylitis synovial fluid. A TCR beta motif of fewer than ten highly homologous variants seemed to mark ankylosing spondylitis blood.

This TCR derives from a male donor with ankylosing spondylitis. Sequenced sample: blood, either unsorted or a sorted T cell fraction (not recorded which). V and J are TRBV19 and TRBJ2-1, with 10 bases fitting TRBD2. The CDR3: CASSIGASGSLNEQFF. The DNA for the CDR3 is TGTGCCAGTAGTATAGGAGCTAGCGGGAGTTTAAATGAGCAGTTCTTC.